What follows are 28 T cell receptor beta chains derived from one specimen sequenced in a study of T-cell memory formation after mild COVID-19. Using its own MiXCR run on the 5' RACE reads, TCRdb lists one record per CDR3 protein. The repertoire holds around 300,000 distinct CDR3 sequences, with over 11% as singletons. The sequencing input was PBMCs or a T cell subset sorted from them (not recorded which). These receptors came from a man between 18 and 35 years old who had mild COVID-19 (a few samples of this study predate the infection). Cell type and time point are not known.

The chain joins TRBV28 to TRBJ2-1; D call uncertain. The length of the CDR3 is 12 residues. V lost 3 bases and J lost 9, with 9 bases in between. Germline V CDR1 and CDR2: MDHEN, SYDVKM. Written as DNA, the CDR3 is TGTGCCAGCAGTTTCGTAGTAAGTGAGCAGTTCTTC. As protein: CASSFVVSEQFF.

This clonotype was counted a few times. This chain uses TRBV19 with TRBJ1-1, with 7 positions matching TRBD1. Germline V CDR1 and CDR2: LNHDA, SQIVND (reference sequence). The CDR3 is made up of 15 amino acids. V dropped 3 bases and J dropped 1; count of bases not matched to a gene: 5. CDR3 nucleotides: TGTGCCAGTAGTATCCCGTGGACAGGGAACACTGAAGCTTTCTTT. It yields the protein CASSIPWTGNTEAFF.

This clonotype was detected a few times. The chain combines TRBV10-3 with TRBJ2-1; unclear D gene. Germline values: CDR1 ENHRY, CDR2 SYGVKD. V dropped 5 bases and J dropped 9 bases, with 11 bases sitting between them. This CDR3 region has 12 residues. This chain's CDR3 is CAISSSLGEQFF. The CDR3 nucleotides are TGTGCCATCAGTTCCAGTTTAGGTGAGCAGTTCTTC.

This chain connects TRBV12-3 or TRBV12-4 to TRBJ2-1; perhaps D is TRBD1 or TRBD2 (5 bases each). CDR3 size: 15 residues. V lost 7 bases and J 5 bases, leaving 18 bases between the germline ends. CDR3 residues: CASTPVGMGHNEQFF. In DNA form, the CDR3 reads TGTGCCAGCACCCCCGTGGGGATGGGACACAATGAGCAGTTCTTC.

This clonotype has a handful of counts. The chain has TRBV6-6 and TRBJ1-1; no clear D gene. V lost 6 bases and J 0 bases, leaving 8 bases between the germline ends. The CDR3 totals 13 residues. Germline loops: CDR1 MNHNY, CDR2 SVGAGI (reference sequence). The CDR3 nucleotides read TGTGCCAGCAGGTACACAGTGAACACTGAAGCTTTCTTT. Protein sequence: CASRYTVNTEAFF.

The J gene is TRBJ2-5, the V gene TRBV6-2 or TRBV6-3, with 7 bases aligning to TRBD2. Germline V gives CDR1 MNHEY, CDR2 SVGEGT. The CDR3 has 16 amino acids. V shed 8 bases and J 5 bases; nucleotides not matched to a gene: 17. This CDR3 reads CASRTSGISFRETQYF. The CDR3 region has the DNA TGTGCCAGCCGGACTAGTGGTATCTCTTTTCGGGAGACCCAGTACTTC.

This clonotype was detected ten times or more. CDR3 protein: CASSYFGGEKLFF. DNA of the CDR3: TGTGCCAGCAGTTATTTTGGGGGTGAAAAACTGTTTTTT. V gene TRBV12-3 or TRBV12-4 combines with J gene TRBJ1-4, with D possibly matching TRBD1 (5 bases). This CDR3 comprises 13 residues. Trimming took off 4 bases at V and 7 bases at J, with 10 bases between the two ends.

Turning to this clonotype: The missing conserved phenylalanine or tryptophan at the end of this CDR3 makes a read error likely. The CDR3 nucleotides are TGCAGCGTTGAAGTGGACACTGGTCGGCCCCAGCATATT. Encoded protein: CSVEVDTGRPQHI. This chain joins TRBV29-1 and TRBJ1-5; possibly TRBD1 for D (5 bases). This CDR3 contains 13 residues. CDR1 is SQVTM, CDR2 ANQGSEA, per germline. V was shortened by 1 base and J by 9 bases, with 13 bases between the two germline ends.

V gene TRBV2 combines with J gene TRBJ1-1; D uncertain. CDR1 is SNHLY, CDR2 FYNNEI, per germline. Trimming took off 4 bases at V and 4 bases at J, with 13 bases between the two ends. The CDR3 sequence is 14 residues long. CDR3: CASSGQLTGTEAFF. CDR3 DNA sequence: TGTGCCAGCAGTGGGCAGCTAACGGGCACTGAAGCTTTCTTT.

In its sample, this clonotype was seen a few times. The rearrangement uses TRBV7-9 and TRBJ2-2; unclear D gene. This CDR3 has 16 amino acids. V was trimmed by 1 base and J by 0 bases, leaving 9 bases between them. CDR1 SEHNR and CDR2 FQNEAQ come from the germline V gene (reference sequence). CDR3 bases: TGTGCCAGCAGCTTAGTCTCTCTATCGAACACCGGGGAGCTGTTTTTT. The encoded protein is CASSLVSLSNTGELFF.

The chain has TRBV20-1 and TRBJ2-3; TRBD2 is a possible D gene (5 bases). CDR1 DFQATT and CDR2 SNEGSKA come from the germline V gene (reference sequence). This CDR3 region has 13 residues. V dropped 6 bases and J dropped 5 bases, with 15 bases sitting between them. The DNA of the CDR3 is TGCAGTGCCCCGGGAACTCATCAAGATACGCAGTATTTT. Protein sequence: CSAPGTHQDTQYF.

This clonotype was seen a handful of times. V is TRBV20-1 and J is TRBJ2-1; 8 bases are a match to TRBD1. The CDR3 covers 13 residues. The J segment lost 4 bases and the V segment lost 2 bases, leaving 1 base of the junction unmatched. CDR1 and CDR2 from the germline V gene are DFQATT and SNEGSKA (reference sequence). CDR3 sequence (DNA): TGCAGTGCTAGAAGGGACAGGTACAATGAGCAGTTCTTC. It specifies CSARRDRYNEQFF.

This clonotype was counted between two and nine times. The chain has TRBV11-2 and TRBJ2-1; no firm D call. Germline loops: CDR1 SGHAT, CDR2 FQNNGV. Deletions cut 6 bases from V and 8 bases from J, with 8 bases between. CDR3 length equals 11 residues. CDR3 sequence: CASSSVDEQFF. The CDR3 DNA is TGTGCCAGCAGTTCGGTCGATGAGCAGTTCTTC.

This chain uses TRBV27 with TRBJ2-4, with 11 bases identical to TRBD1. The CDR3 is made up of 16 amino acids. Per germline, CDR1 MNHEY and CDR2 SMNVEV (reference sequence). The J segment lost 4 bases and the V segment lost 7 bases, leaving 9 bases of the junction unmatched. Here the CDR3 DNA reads TGTGCCAGCACCGGGGGTGGACAGGGGGCGAAAAACATTCAGTACTTC. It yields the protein CASTGGGQGAKNIQYF.

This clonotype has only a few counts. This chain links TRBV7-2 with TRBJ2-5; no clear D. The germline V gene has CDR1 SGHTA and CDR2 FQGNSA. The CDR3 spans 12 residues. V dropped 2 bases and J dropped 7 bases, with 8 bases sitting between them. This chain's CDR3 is CASSLNLGTQYF. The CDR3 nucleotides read TGTGCCAGCAGCTTAAATCTTGGGACCCAGTACTTC.

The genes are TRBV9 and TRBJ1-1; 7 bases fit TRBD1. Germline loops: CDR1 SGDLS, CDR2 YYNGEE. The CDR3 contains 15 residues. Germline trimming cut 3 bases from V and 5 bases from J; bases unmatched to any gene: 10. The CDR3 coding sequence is TGTGCCAGCAGCGACCCAGGGGGAGAAAGGACTGAAGCTTTCTTT. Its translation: CASSDPGGERTEAFF.

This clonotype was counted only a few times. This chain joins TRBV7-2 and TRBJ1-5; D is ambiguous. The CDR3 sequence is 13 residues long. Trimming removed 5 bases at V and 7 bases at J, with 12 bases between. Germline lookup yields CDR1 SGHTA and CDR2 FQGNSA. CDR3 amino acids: CASSPSPSQPQHF. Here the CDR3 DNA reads TGTGCCAGCAGCCCCTCCCCCTCCCAGCCCCAGCATTTT.

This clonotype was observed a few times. The CDR3 sequence is CASTTGANTGELFF. The CDR3 DNA reads TGTGCCAGCACTACAGGGGCGAACACCGGGGAGCTGTTTTTT. V usage is TRBV6-5 and J usage is TRBJ2-2; 7 bases are a match to TRBD1. Germline V lookup: CDR1 MNHEY, CDR2 SVGAGI. Unmatched junction bases numbered 2, after V lost 7 bases and J lost 0 bases. The CDR3 consists of 14 residues.

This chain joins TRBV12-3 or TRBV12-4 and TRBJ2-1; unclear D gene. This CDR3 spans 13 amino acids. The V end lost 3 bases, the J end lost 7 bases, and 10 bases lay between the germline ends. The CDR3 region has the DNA TGTGCCAGCAGTTTTGATCCGGCGAATGAGCAGTTCTTC. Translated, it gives CASSFDPANEQFF.

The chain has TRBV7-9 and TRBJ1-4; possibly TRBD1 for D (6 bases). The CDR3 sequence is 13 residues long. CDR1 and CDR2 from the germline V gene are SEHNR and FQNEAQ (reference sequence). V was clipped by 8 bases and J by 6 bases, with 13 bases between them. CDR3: CASRGTIYEKLFF. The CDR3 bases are TGTGCCAGCCGAGGGACAATATATGAAAAACTGTTTTTT.

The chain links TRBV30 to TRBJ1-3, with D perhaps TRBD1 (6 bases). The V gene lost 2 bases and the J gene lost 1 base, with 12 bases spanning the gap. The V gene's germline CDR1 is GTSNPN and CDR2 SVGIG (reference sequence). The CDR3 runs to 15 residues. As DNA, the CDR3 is TGTGCCTGGAGTCGACCAGGGGAATCTGGAAACACCATATATTTT. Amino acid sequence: CAWSRPGESGNTIYF.

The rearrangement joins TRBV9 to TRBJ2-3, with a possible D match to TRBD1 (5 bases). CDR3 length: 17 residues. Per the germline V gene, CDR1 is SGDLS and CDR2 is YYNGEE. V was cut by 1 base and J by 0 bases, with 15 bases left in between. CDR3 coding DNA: TGTGCCAGCAGCGTATACCAGGGATCCTATAGCACAGATACGCAGTATTTT. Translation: CASSVYQGSYSTDTQYF.

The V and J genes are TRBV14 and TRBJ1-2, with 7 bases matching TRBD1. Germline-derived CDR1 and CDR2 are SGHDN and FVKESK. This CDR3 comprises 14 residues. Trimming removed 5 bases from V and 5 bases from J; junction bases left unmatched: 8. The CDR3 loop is CASSEGATAYGYTF. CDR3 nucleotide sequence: TGTGCCAGCAGCGAGGGGGCGACCGCATATGGCTACACCTTC.

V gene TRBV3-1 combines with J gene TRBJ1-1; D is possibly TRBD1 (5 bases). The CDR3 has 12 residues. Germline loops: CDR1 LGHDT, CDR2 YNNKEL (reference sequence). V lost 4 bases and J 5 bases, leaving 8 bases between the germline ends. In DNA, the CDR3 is TGTGCCAGCAGCCCAGGGAGAACTGAAGCTTTCTTT. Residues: CASSPGRTEAFF.

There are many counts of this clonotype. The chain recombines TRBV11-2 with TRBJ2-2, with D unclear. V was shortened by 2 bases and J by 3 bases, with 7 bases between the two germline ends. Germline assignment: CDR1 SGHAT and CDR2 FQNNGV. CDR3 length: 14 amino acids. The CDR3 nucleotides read TGTGCCAGCAGCTTATCCAGGCACACCGGGGAGCTGTTTTTT. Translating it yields CASSLSRHTGELFF. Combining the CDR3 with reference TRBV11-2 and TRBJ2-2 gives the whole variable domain EAGVAQSPRYKIIEKRQSVAFWCNPISGHATLYWYQQILGQGPKLLIQFQNNGVVDDSQLPKDRFSAERLKGVDSTLKIQPAKLEDSAVYLCASSLSRHTGELFFGEGSRLTVL.

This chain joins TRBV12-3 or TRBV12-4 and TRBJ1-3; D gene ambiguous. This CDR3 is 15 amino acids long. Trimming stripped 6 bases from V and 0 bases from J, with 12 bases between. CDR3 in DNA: TGTGCCAGCAGCCACGGACGGTCCTCTGGAAACACCATATATTTT. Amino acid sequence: CASSHGRSSGNTIYF.

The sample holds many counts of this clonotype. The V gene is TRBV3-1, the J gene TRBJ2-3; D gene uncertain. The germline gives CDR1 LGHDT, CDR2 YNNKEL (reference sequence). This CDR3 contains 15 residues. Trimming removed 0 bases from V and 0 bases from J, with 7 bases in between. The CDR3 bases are TGTGCCAGCAGCCAAGAGTCGGCTAGCACAGATACGCAGTATTTT. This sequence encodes CASSQESASTDTQYF.

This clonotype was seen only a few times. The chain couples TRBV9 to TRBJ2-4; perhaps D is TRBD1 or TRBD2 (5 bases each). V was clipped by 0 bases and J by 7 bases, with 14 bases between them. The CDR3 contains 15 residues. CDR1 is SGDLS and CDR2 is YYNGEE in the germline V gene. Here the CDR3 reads CASSVDSGTGNIQYF. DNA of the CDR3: TGTGCCAGCAGCGTAGATTCAGGGACCGGCAACATTCAGTACTTC.